Listed here are 18 T cell receptor beta chains from one sample, sequenced in a study of blood T cell repertoires in COVID-19. The method was immunoSEQ multiplex PCR; TCRdb's version includes in-frame clones alone and lacks a portion of them. The sample has about 190,000 clones; around four fifths are singletons. The sequencing sample was made of peripheral blood. The origin of the receptors is a woman aged 25 to 45 with acute or convalescent COVID-19.

The CDR3 loop is CASSLASSYNSPLHF. The CDR3 nucleotides read TGCGCCAGCAGCTTGGCCAGCTCCTATAATTCACCCCTCCACTTT. The J gene is TRBJ1-6, the V gene TRBV5-1; D remains ambiguous. Germline CDR1 SGHRS, CDR2 YFSETQ. This CDR3 is built from 15 residues. V lost 0 bases to trimming and J lost 0 bases, with 4 bases between them.

With respect to this clone: Other DNA sequences in this specimen translate into the identical CDR3. The J gene is TRBJ2-5, the V gene TRBV7-2; D gene uncertain. CDR3 length: 14 residues. Germline values: CDR1 SGHTA, CDR2 FQGNSA. V was pared by 1 base and J by 4 bases, with 10 bases between. In DNA, the CDR3 is TGTGCCAGCAGCTTAGTCCGAGGTAGAGAGACCCAGTACTTC. It yields the protein CASSLVRGRETQYF.

The V gene is TRBV7-9, the J gene TRBJ2-2, with no clear D. The germline V and J ends were trimmed by 4 bases and 3 bases, with 3 bases remaining between them. This CDR3 has 12 amino acids. Germline CDR1 SEHNR, CDR2 FQNEAQ (reference sequence). The CDR3 loop is CASSSDTGELFF. The CDR3 DNA sequence: TGTGCCAGCAGCTCCGACACCGGGGAGCTGTTTTTT.

The chain couples TRBV3-1 (or the pseudogene TRBV3-2) to TRBJ1-4, with D maybe TRBD1 (6 bases). V was shortened by 3 bases and J by 8 bases, with 19 bases between the two germline ends. The CDR3 contains 16 residues. Germline loops: CDR1 LGHDT, CDR2 YNNKEL (reference sequence). CDR3 sequence (DNA): TGTGCCAGCAGCCAGGGGGCGGGGGGACTTTACGAAAAACTGTTTTTT. It yields the protein CASSQGAGGLYEKLFF.

This chain uses TRBV19 with TRBJ1-1; D may be TRBD1 (5 bases). The CDR3 consists of 12 residues. Per the germline V gene, CDR1 is LNHDA and CDR2 is SQIVND (reference sequence). Trimming cost V 5 bases and J 3 bases, with 7 bases left between them. As DNA, the CDR3 is TGTGCCAGTAGTTTCAGGGACACTGAAGCTTTCTTT. Amino acid sequence: CASSFRDTEAFF.

In DNA, the CDR3 is TGTGCCAGCAGTGCATGGACAGGGGAAGTAGCTTTCTTT. Translation: CASSAWTGEVAFF. J is TRBJ1-1 and V is TRBV27; 9 nucleotides align to TRBD1. Per the germline V gene, CDR1 is MNHEY and CDR2 is SMNVEV (reference sequence). Trimming cost V 5 bases and J 10 bases; bases outside gene matches: 8. This CDR3 is built from 13 residues.

In its sample, this clone was seen a few times. The chain is built from TRBV28 and TRBJ1-6; 8 nucleotides agree with TRBD1. This CDR3 contains 15 residues. V shed 7 bases and J 7 bases; nucleotides not matched to a gene: 9. From germline, CDR1 is MDHEN and CDR2 SYDVKM. In DNA, the CDR3 is TGTGCCAGCAAGGACGATACAGGGGGGAATTCACCCCTCCACTTT. Translating gives CASKDDTGGNSPLHF.

The chain has TRBV6-6 and TRBJ2-7; D might be TRBD1 (6 bases). The length of the CDR3 is 13 residues. Trimming shortened V by 7 bases and J by 0 bases, and 10 bases separated the two germline ends. The germline V gene encodes CDR1 MNHNY and CDR2 SVGAGI (reference sequence). The CDR3 loop is CASIGQSSYEQYF. The CDR3 DNA sequence: TGTGCCAGCATAGGACAGTCCTCCTACGAGCAGTACTTC.

The rearrangement uses TRBV5-4 and TRBJ1-6; TRBD1 matches 7 bases. CDR1 and CDR2 (germline): SGHNT, YYREEE (reference sequence). This CDR3 contains 15 residues. V was pared by 3 bases and J by 5 bases, with 5 bases of the junction left unmatched. This CDR3 reads CASSSGTANNSPLHF. The DNA for the CDR3 is TGTGCCAGCAGCTCAGGGACAGCCAATAATTCACCCCTCCACTTT.

The rearrangement links TRBV27 to TRBJ2-2, with 7 bases that match TRBD1. The CDR3 extends over 15 amino acids. The V segment lost 0 bases and the J segment 6 bases; nucleotides outside the gene matches: 4. Germline CDR1 is MNHEY and CDR2 is SMNVEV (reference sequence). DNA of the CDR3: TGTGCCAGCAGTTTATCGAGGACAGGTTCCGGGGAGCTGTTTTTT. It encodes CASSLSRTGSGELFF.

The chain carries TRBV28 and TRBJ1-6; possibly TRBD1 for D (6 bases). Between the trimmed V and J ends, which lost 4 bases and 9 bases, there was a span of 13 bases. CDR3 length: 14 amino acids. Germline V CDR1 and CDR2: MDHEN, SYDVKM. The CDR3 bases are TGTGCCAGCAGTTACGGACAGAGTAGTTCACCCCTCCACTTT. It specifies CASSYGQSSSPLHF.

The genes are TRBV7-6 and TRBJ2-1; TRBD1 is a possible D gene (6 bases). V lost 5 bases, J lost 0 bases, and 14 bases lay in between. Germline values: CDR1 SGHVS, CDR2 FNYEAQ. The CDR3 spans 16 residues. CDR3 sequence: CASSIRGISSYNEQFF. As DNA, the CDR3 is TGTGCCAGCAGCATTAGGGGGATTAGCTCCTACAATGAGCAGTTCTTC.

The V and J genes are TRBV28 and TRBJ1-2, with TRBD1 matching 7 bases. The CDR3 sequence is 14 residues long. The ends lost 4 bases at V and 3 bases at J; junction bases unmatched: 5. Germline V lookup: CDR1 MDHEN, CDR2 SYDVKM. This CDR3 is CASSSDRSHYGYTF. The CDR3, as DNA: TGTGCCAGCAGTTCGGACAGGTCCCACTATGGCTACACCTTC.

The chain employs TRBV7-9 and TRBJ1-4; 10 bases agree with TRBD1. This CDR3 region has 16 residues. Germline trimming cut 1 base from V and 3 bases from J; bases unmatched to any gene: 2. Per the germline V gene, CDR1 is SEHNR and CDR2 is FQNEAQ (reference sequence). This CDR3 reads CASSLGQGAANEKLFF. The CDR3, as DNA: TGTGCCAGCAGCTTAGGACAGGGGGCAGCTAATGAAAAACTGTTTTTT.

V is TRBV30 and J is TRBJ1-4; 7 positions agree with TRBD1. The germline V gene encodes CDR1 GTSNPN and CDR2 SVGIG (reference sequence). The CDR3 covers 13 residues. The J segment lost 7 bases and the V segment lost 5 bases, leaving 7 bases of the junction unmatched. CDR3 bases: TGTGCCTGGCGGACAGGCAGGGGTGAAAAACTGTTTTTT. Protein product: CAWRTGRGEKLFF. Based on the CDR3 plus reference TRBV30 and TRBJ1-4, the full variable domain is SQTIHQWPATLVQPVGSPLSLECTVEGTSNPNLYWYRQAAGRGLQLLFYSVGIGQISSEVPQNLSASRPQDRQFILSSKKLLLSDSGFYLCAWRTGRGEKLFFGSGTQLSVL.

This chain links TRBV28 with TRBJ1-2, with D perhaps matching TRBD1 (5 bases). Germline CDR1 and CDR2: MDHEN and SYDVKM. CDR3 length: 15 residues. Between the trimmed V and J ends, which lost 9 bases and 8 bases, there was a span of 25 bases. The CDR3: CASEGVGGAPWGYTF. CDR3 DNA sequence: TGTGCCAGTGAAGGGGTTGGAGGGGCTCCATGGGGCTACACCTTC.

This clone was found a few times. The J gene is TRBJ1-5, the V gene TRBV14; D call uncertain. The V end lost 4 bases, the J end lost 4 bases, and 5 bases lay between the germline ends. The CDR3 loop spans 12 amino acids. Germline V gene lookup returns CDR1 SGHDN and CDR2 FVKESK. CDR3 region: CASSPPNQPQHF. The CDR3 nucleotides are TGTGCCAGCAGCCCTCCGAATCAGCCCCAGCATTTT.

J is TRBJ1-2 and V is TRBV6-5; possibly TRBD1 for D (5 bases). The CDR3 covers 13 residues. Germline V gives CDR1 MNHEY, CDR2 SVGAGI. Trimming took 5 bases from V and 3 from J, leaving 10 bases between them. CDR3 protein: CASSIGQDYGYTF. In nucleotides, the CDR3 is TGTGCCAGCAGTATAGGACAAGACTATGGCTACACCTTC.